The entry below gives a single T cell receptor (beta chain) sequence along with its context. This entry is derived from a study of shared clonotypes between healthy human individuals. This table comes from immunoSEQ multiplex PCR, and its TCRdb copy is limited to in-frame clones, with some not included. The table records more than 1,200,000 clones, 98% of them present only once. Germline V gene lookup returns CDR1 SGHRS and CDR2 YFSETQ. Trimming left V 0 bases short and J 4 bases short, with 7 bases between. The CDR3 runs to 14 residues. The J gene is TRBJ2-2, the V gene TRBV5-1, with unresolved D. This sequence was found in a man aged 25 to 40 in good health. The sample was naive CD4+ T cells sorted from blood. Subset described: CD45RA+ positively selected. CDR3 in amino acids: CASSLATATGELFF. For the CDR3, the DNA is TGCGCCAGCAGCTTGGCGACCGCCACCGGGGAGCTGTTTTTT. Drawing the rest from reference TRBV5-1 and TRBJ2-2, the complete variable domain is KAGVTQTPRYLIKTRGQQVTLSCSPISGHRSVSWYQQTPGQGLQFLFEYFSETQRNKGNFPGRFSGRQFSNSRSEMNVSTLELGDSALYLCASSLATATGELFFGEGSRLTVL.